The 28 T cell receptor beta chains reported below all come from one sample, sequenced in a study of radiotherapy plus CTLA-4 blockade in lung cancer. Sequencing used immunoSEQ multiplex PCR; TCRdb keeps in-frame clones, though not all of them. The table records roughly 110,000 clones, 70% to 90% of them present only once. Specimen: peripheral blood, collected from a patient treated with radiotherapy plus ipilimumab. Source of these receptors: a human donor with non-small cell lung cancer that progressed on radiotherapy plus ipilimumab. Some clones in this sample may be carry-over from other donors' samples.

V and J are TRBV9 and TRBJ2-2; 11 nucleotides line up with TRBD2. CDR1 is SGDLS, CDR2 YYNGEE, per germline. With V trimmed by 1 base and J by 4 bases, 3 bases remained unmatched. The CDR3 runs 16 residues. The CDR3 sequence is CASSVSLAGGTGELFF. In DNA form, the CDR3 reads TGTGCCAGCAGCGTATCTCTAGCGGGGGGCACCGGGGAGCTGTTTTTT.

CDR3 coding DNA: TGTGCCAGCCGACAGGCCGGCTCTGGAAACACCATATATTTT. This translates into CASRQAGSGNTIYF. The chain has TRBV18 and TRBJ1-3; tentatively, D is TRBD1 (6 bases). Germline CDR1 KGHSH, CDR2 LQKENI. Trimming took 8 bases from V and 0 from J, leaving 11 bases between them. This CDR3 is built from 14 residues.

The chain links TRBV7-9 to TRBJ2-2, with D tentatively TRBD1 (6 bases). Germline loops: CDR1 SEHNR, CDR2 FQNEAQ (reference sequence). CDR3 length equals 16 residues. Trimming took off 7 bases at V and 3 bases at J, with 18 bases between the two ends. The chain's CDR3 is CASIPSRKGDTGELFF. The CDR3 DNA follows: TGTGCCAGCATCCCTTCCCGGAAGGGGGACACCGGGGAGCTGTTTTTT.

The CDR3 is CASSIFGTGGDNEQFF. CDR3 bases: TGTGCCAGTAGTATTTTCGGGACAGGGGGTGACAATGAGCAGTTCTTC. This chain links TRBV19 with TRBJ2-1, with TRBD1 matching over 11 bases. CDR1 and CDR2 from the germline V gene are LNHDA and SQIVND (reference sequence). This CDR3 region has 16 residues. J gave up 5 bases and V 3 bases, and 6 bases lay outside the gene matches.

As regards this clone: Germline and junction disagree at one end, which may indicate a read error. The rearrangement uses TRBV28 and TRBJ1-2; the D is unclear. In germline, CDR1 is MDHEN, CDR2 SYDVKM. The CDR3 has 12 residues. CDR3 nucleotide sequence: TGTGCCAGCAGTCTATGGACCTATGGCTACACCTTC. As protein: CASSLWTYGYTF.

This clone was detected only a few times. The junction and the germline gene differ at one end; a read error may be behind it. V is TRBV9 and J is TRBJ2-5; 10 bases align to TRBD2. The length of the CDR3 is 13 residues. Germline CDR1 SGDLS, CDR2 YYNGEE. Written as DNA, the CDR3 is TGTGCCAGCAGCGATAACGCCGGGACTAGCGAAAACTTC. It encodes CASSDNAGTSENF.

This chain connects TRBV19 to TRBJ2-6, with 7 bases identical to TRBD1. Per germline, CDR1 LNHDA and CDR2 SQIVND (reference sequence). Trimming cost V 3 bases and J 12 bases; bases outside gene matches: 2. This CDR3 has 12 residues. CDR3: CASSIRDSVLTF. The CDR3 DNA reads TGTGCCAGTAGTATCAGGGACAGCGTCCTGACTTTC.

This clone has only a few counts. CDR3 coding DNA: TGTGCCAGCTTCCTCCGGGGATCCTCGAACACCGGGGAGCTGTTTTTT. Its translation is CASFLRGSSNTGELFF. V usage is TRBV18 and J usage is TRBJ2-2; maybe TRBD2 (5 bases). Germline values: CDR1 KGHSH, CDR2 LQKENI. The V and J ends lost 7 bases and 0 bases respectively, with 15 bases between them. The CDR3 contains 16 residues.

The chain couples TRBV7-3 to TRBJ1-2, with 9 positions matching TRBD1. The germline CDR1 and CDR2 sequences are SGHTA and FQGTGA. V lost 5 bases and J lost 10; bases outside the gene matches: 5. The CDR3 length is 12 residues. The CDR3 here is CASSPGQGVYTF. The CDR3 DNA reads TGTGCCAGCAGCCCGGGACAGGGAGTCTACACCTTC.

The CDR3 loop reads CASSYSYSSYNEQFF. CDR3 DNA: TGTGCCAGCAGTTACTCGTACTCCTCCTACAATGAGCAGTTCTTC. The V call is TRBV6-5, the J call TRBJ2-1; D gene ambiguous. Trimming shortened V by 0 bases and J by 0 bases, and 6 bases separated the two germline ends. This CDR3 has 15 residues. In germline, CDR1 is MNHEY, CDR2 SVGAGI.

The rearrangement uses TRBV27 and TRBJ1-2; D may be TRBD1 (5 bases). Deletions cut 6 bases from V and 10 bases from J, with 15 bases between. CDR1 and CDR2 (germline): MNHEY, SMNVEV (reference sequence). This CDR3 is 12 amino acids long. The CDR3: CASRPDSGDYTF. The CDR3 region has the DNA TGTGCCAGCAGACCCGACAGCGGTGACTACACCTTC.

V is TRBV9 and J is TRBJ1-3, with TRBD1 as a possible D gene (6 bases). The germline gives CDR1 SGDLS, CDR2 YYNGEE. The CDR3 consists of 14 residues. V was trimmed by 0 bases and J by 9 bases, leaving 13 bases between them. In DNA, the CDR3 is TGTGCCAGCAGCGTAGGATCAGGGGAGGGCACCATATATTTT. This sequence encodes CASSVGSGEGTIYF.

The V gene is TRBV19, the J gene TRBJ1-6, with 7 bases lining up with TRBD1. Germline trimming cut 6 bases from V and 7 bases from J; bases unmatched to any gene: 6. CDR1 LNHDA and CDR2 SQIVND come from the germline V gene (reference sequence). This CDR3 is 14 amino acids long. CDR3 in amino acids: CASRWRGQNSPLHF. The CDR3 coding sequence is TGTGCCAGTAGATGGAGGGGGCAGAATTCACCCCTCCACTTT.

The CDR3 region has the DNA TGTGCCAGCAGTTTATTTGGGGATACGCAGTATTTT. Encoded protein: CASSLFGDTQYF. The chain joins TRBV28 to TRBJ2-3; D is uncertain. Looked up from germline, CDR1 is MDHEN and CDR2 is SYDVKM. Trimming removed 1 base at V and 6 bases at J, with 5 bases between. The CDR3 runs 12 residues.

This clone was detected once. The J gene is TRBJ1-4, the V gene TRBV4-2; D is unresolved. The CDR3 runs to 15 residues. V was pared by 8 bases and J by 0 bases, with 13 bases between. CDR1 and CDR2 from the germline V gene are LGHNA and YNFKEQ. This CDR3 is CASCPKAATNEKLFF. The CDR3 bases are TGTGCCAGCTGTCCTAAGGCAGCAACTAATGAAAAACTGTTTTTT.

The chain uses TRBV28 and TRBJ1-2; 7 bases are a match to TRBD1. Germline CDR1 and CDR2: MDHEN and SYDVKM. This CDR3 spans 14 amino acids. J lost 3 bases, V lost 2 bases, and 3 bases had no gene match. The CDR3 region has the DNA TGTGCCAGCAGTTTAACGACAGGGCACTATGGCTACACCTTC. This translates into CASSLTTGHYGYTF.

The chain couples TRBV7-2 to TRBJ2-7, with TRBD1 matching over 10 bases. The CDR3 spans 13 residues. The germline gives CDR1 SGHTA, CDR2 FQGNSA. The V gene end was trimmed by 8 bases and the J gene end by 3 bases; junction bases not matched to a gene: 4. Written as DNA, the CDR3 is TGTGCCAGCCGGGACAGGGGACACTACGAGCAGTACTTC. Protein: CASRDRGHYEQYF.

V is TRBV5-1 and J is TRBJ2-1; the match to TRBD2 covers 11 bases. Germline assignment: CDR1 SGHRS and CDR2 YFSETQ. Trimming at V came to 3 bases and at J to 6 bases, leaving 8 bases not matched to a gene. The CDR3 is 16 residues long. This CDR3 is CASSWALAGGVNEQFF. The DNA of the CDR3 is TGCGCCAGCAGCTGGGCCCTAGCGGGGGGCGTCAATGAGCAGTTCTTC.

The chain joins TRBV7-2 to TRBJ1-5; no definite D call. The CDR3 runs 14 residues. Germline V gives CDR1 SGHTA, CDR2 FQGNSA. The V gene lost 1 base and the J gene lost 5 bases, with 9 bases spanning the gap. The CDR3 DNA sequence: TGTGCCAGCAGCTTAGTGGCGGCTTATCAGCCCCAGCATTTT. This encodes CASSLVAAYQPQHF.

The gene calls are TRBV2 and TRBJ2-1, with 8 positions matching TRBD2. The CDR3 consists of 15 residues. Germline CDR1 reads SNHLY; CDR2 reads FYNNEI. V shed 2 bases and J 4 bases; nucleotides not matched to a gene: 4. The CDR3 spells CASSELLAAYNEQFF. As DNA, the CDR3 is TGTGCCAGCAGTGAACTACTAGCGGCTTACAATGAGCAGTTCTTC.

V is TRBV6-1 and J is TRBJ1-1, with 8 bases that match TRBD1. This CDR3 is 15 amino acids long. Germline V gene data show CDR1 as MNHNS and CDR2 as SASEGT. Trimming removed 6 bases from V and 0 bases from J; junction bases left unmatched: 6. CDR3 DNA: TGTGCCAGCAGAGCCCGGGACAGGATGAACACTGAAGCTTTCTTT. This gives the protein CASRARDRMNTEAFF.

The chain uses TRBV23-1 and TRBJ2-7; maybe TRBD2 (6 bases). TRBV23-1 counts as an open reading frame of uncertain function. V was pared by 0 bases and J by 1 base, with 10 bases between. There are 15 residues in the CDR3. The DNA for the CDR3 is TGCGCCAGCAGTCAATCGGCCGGGACTTCCTACGAGCAGTACTTC. Protein product: CASSQSAGTSYEQYF.

The chain employs TRBV5-1 and TRBJ1-1; D is possibly TRBD1 (5 bases). The V gene's germline CDR1 is SGHRS and CDR2 YFSETQ. Trimming pared 4 bases from V and 3 bases from J, leaving 13 bases between. This CDR3 contains 14 residues. CDR3 coding DNA: TGCGCCAGCAGCAGGTTGGGGGTCGACACTGAAGCTTTCTTT. As protein: CASSRLGVDTEAFF. The whole variable domain, filled in from reference TRBV5-1 and TRBJ1-1, reads KAGVTQTPRYLIKTRGQQVTLSCSPISGHRSVSWYQQTPGQGLQFLFEYFSETQRNKGNFPGRFSGRQFSNSRSEMNVSTLELGDSALYLCASSRLGVDTEAFFGQGTRLTVV.

This clone was observed once. The chain carries TRBV27 and TRBJ1-2; D is uncertain. The CDR3 is 14 amino acids. Between the trimmed V and J ends, which lost 2 bases and 0 bases, there was a span of 7 bases. Germline V gene sequence: CDR1 MNHEY, CDR2 SMNVEV (reference sequence). The CDR3 is CASSLGRPNYGYTF. The CDR3 DNA follows: TGTGCCAGCAGTTTAGGACGGCCTAACTATGGCTACACCTTC.

The genes are TRBV5-4 and TRBJ1-1, with D unclear. The V end lost 0 bases, the J end lost 8 bases, and 14 bases lay between the germline ends. Germline V gene lookup returns CDR1 SGHNT and CDR2 YYREEE (reference sequence). The CDR3 spans 14 residues. Here the CDR3 reads CASSLGAGNREAFF. The CDR3 DNA follows: TGTGCCAGCAGCTTGGGGGCCGGGAATCGGGAAGCTTTCTTT.

The chain uses TRBV18 and TRBJ1-3; possibly TRBD1 for D (5 bases). The V and J ends lost 4 bases and 0 bases respectively, with 13 bases between them. CDR3 length equals 16 residues. Germline-derived CDR1 and CDR2 are KGHSH and LQKENI. CDR3 protein: CASSQPGRISGNTIYF. CDR3 DNA sequence: TGTGCCAGCTCACAACCGGGACGGATCTCTGGAAACACCATATATTTT.

The chain recombines TRBV7-9 with TRBJ2-7; TRBD1 might be the D (5 bases). The CDR3 consists of 14 residues. Trimming removed 1 base from V and 1 base from J, with 8 bases in between. Germline V CDR1 and CDR2: SEHNR, FQNEAQ (reference sequence). Written as DNA, the CDR3 is TGTGCCAGCAGCTTAGGTCCAGGGTCCTACGAGCAGTACTTC. It encodes CASSLGPGSYEQYF. The complete variable domain, with remaining parts taken from reference TRBV7-9 and TRBJ2-7, reads DTGVSQNPRHKITKRGQNVTFRCDPISEHNRLYWYRQTLGQGPEFLTYFQNEAQLEKSRLLSDRFSAERPKGSFSTLEIQRTEQGDSAMYLCASSLGPGSYEQYFGPGTRLTVT.

This rearrangement joins TRBV5-1 to TRBJ2-2, with no clear D. The CDR3 spans 13 residues. Germline loops: CDR1 SGHRS, CDR2 YFSETQ. The V end was cut by 0 bases, the J end by 8 bases, with 8 bases between. The CDR3 here is CASSLDEWGELFF. CDR3 in DNA: TGCGCCAGCAGCTTGGACGAATGGGGGGAGCTGTTTTTT.